The 27 T cell receptor beta chains given below trace back to one sample, sequenced in a study of blood T cell repertoires in COVID-19. Here immunoSEQ multiplex PCR was the method, and the copy in TCRdb shows in-frame clones only, minus some. The data hold some 48,000 clones, with about 88% observed a single time. Sequences were obtained from peripheral blood. These receptors originate from a human donor in a cohort sampled during active COVID-19.

This chain links TRBV18 with TRBJ1-2; 7 nucleotides match TRBD1. The length of the CDR3 is 14 residues. In germline, CDR1 is KGHSH, CDR2 LQKENI. Trimming took 5 bases from V and 4 from J; bases not matched to a gene: 7. The CDR3 sequence is CASSGGTVVYGYTF. CDR3 DNA sequence: TGTGCCAGCTCAGGCGGGACAGTGGTCTATGGCTACACCTTC.

In its sample, this clone was seen once. This rearrangement joins TRBV7-8 to TRBJ1-3; TRBD1 matches 8 bases. V trimming: 1 base; J trimming: 1 base; junction bases outside the gene matches: 3. CDR3 length equals 16 residues. Germline CDR1 is SGHVS and CDR2 is FQNEAQ. As DNA, the CDR3 is TGTGCCAGCAGCTTAGTGACAGGGGCGTCTGGAAACACCATATATTTT. As protein: CASSLVTGASGNTIYF.

This chain links TRBV18 with TRBJ2-1; D gene unclear. Germline assignment: CDR1 KGHSH and CDR2 LQKENI. The CDR3 runs to 16 residues. Trimming removed 2 bases from V and 0 bases from J, with 11 bases in between. CDR3 sequence (DNA): TGTGCCAGCTCACCAGCCAGGTCCCTCTCCTACAATGAGCAGTTCTTC. This encodes CASSPARSLSYNEQFF.

The gene calls are TRBV10-3 and TRBJ2-5, with TRBD2 identical over 10 bases. The trim removed 3 bases at V and 7 bases at J, leaving 8 bases unmatched. Germline loops: CDR1 ENHRY, CDR2 SYGVKD. The CDR3 is 15 residues long. In DNA form, the CDR3 reads TGTGCCATCAGTGACACTAGCGGGGTGGGCGGGACCCAGTACTTC. It is translated as CAISDTSGVGGTQYF.

The V and J genes are TRBV10-3 and TRBJ1-3; D perhaps matches TRBD1 (5 bases). CDR3 length: 15 residues. Germline lookup yields CDR1 ENHRY and CDR2 SYGVKD. V lost 4 bases and J lost 4, with 14 bases in between. Written as DNA, the CDR3 is TGTGCCATCAGTGCGGGACTGGGGACGGGAAACACCATATATTTT. Amino acid sequence: CAISAGLGTGNTIYF.

This clone has a handful of counts. The chain has TRBV5-8 and TRBJ2-3; D is undetermined. The CDR3 is 15 amino acids. Per germline, CDR1 SGHTS and CDR2 YDEGEE. The ends were cut back, 4 bases at V and 2 bases at J, with 14 bases in the middle. CDR3 in DNA: TGTGCCAGCAGCCTACTCCCCGGTTCCACAGATACGCAGTATTTT. Its translation is CASSLLPGSTDTQYF.

The chain links TRBV3-1 (or the pseudogene TRBV3-2) to TRBJ2-5; TRBD2 matches 16 bases. The CDR3 is 16 residues long. Germline CDR1 and CDR2: LGHDT and YNNKEL (reference sequence). V shed 3 bases and J 4 bases; nucleotides not matched to a gene: 2. Here the CDR3 DNA reads TGTGCCAGCAGCCAGGGGACTAGCGGGGGGGCAGAGACCCAGTACTTC. This gives the protein CASSQGTSGGAETQYF.

The chain is built from TRBV2 and TRBJ2-7; D remains unclear. Germline V lookup: CDR1 SNHLY, CDR2 FYNNEI. The CDR3 is 13 residues long. The V end lost 7 bases, the J end lost 0 bases, and 10 bases lay between the germline ends. As DNA, the CDR3 is TGTGCCAGCACTGACTCCAGCTCCTACGAGCAGTACGTC. Its translation: CASTDSSSYEQYV.

The chain couples TRBV27 to TRBJ1-6; D is ambiguous. V lost 4 bases and J 4 bases, leaving 11 bases between the germline ends. The CDR3 is 15 amino acids. Germline V gene lookup returns CDR1 MNHEY and CDR2 SMNVEV (reference sequence). CDR3 sequence: CASSSKDTYNSPLHF. Here the CDR3 DNA reads TGTGCCAGCAGTTCTAAAGACACTTATAATTCACCCCTCCACTTT.

The V call is TRBV5-4, the J call TRBJ2-1; TRBD2 agrees at 8 bases. Trimming removed 4 bases from V and 2 bases from J; junction bases left unmatched: 8. The CDR3 runs to 16 residues. Germline V CDR1 and CDR2: SGHNT, YYREEE (reference sequence). The CDR3 DNA reads TGTGCCAGCAGCCCCCCGGGGGGGGGCCCCTACAATGAGCAGTTCTTC. Residues: CASSPPGGGPYNEQFF.

The chain joins TRBV6-1 to TRBJ2-1; 8 bases fit TRBD1. CDR1 is MNHNS, CDR2 SASEGT, per germline. The length of the CDR3 is 15 residues. The trim removed 3 bases at V and 2 bases at J, leaving 3 bases unmatched. CDR3 DNA sequence: TGTGCCAGCAGTGAGGACAGGGACCCCTACAATGAGCAGTTCTTC. Its protein is CASSEDRDPYNEQFF.

For the CDR3, the DNA is TGCGCCAGCAGCTTGGGGGCCATAAATTCACCCCTCCACTTT. It encodes CASSLGAINSPLHF. The chain recombines TRBV5-1 with TRBJ1-6; D is unresolved. Deletions cut 0 bases from V and 7 bases from J, with 8 bases between. The CDR3 spans 14 residues. The germline V gene has CDR1 SGHRS and CDR2 YFSETQ.

The chain employs TRBV14 and TRBJ1-1; TRBD1 matches at 8 bases. CDR1 is SGHDN, CDR2 FVKESK, per germline. The CDR3 contains 14 residues. Trimming cost V 1 base and J 10 bases; bases outside gene matches: 8. Here the CDR3 reads CASSQVRGTGRAFF. For the CDR3, the DNA is TGTGCCAGCAGCCAAGTCCGGGGGACAGGAAGAGCTTTCTTT.

The rearrangement links TRBV7-2 to TRBJ2-1; 12 positions match TRBD2. The CDR3 loop spans 18 amino acids. V dropped 1 base and J dropped 2; count of bases not matched to a gene: 6. In germline, CDR1 is SGHTA, CDR2 FQGNSA. For the CDR3, the DNA is TGTGCCAGCAGCTTAGGTCCTAGCGGGGGGGGAACCTACAATGAGCAGTTCTTC. Translation gives CASSLGPSGGGTYNEQFF.

The J gene is TRBJ1-5, the V gene TRBV18, with TRBD1 as a possible D gene (5 bases). V lost 1 base to trimming and J lost 4 bases, with 20 bases between them. The CDR3 length is 18 residues. CDR1 and CDR2 (germline): KGHSH, LQKENI. The CDR3 DNA follows: TGTGCCAGCTCACCACTTGCCCAGGGTGTGTCTCCTAATCAGCCCCAGCATTTT. It translates to CASSPLAQGVSPNQPQHF.

The chain has TRBV6-6 and TRBJ2-3, with TRBD2 matching over 7 bases. V was pared by 8 bases and J by 0 bases, with 5 bases of the junction left unmatched. Germline V gene lookup returns CDR1 MNHNY and CDR2 SVGAGI (reference sequence). This CDR3 comprises 14 residues. The CDR3 region is CASHPAGSTDTQYF. In DNA form, the CDR3 reads TGTGCCAGCCACCCAGCGGGGAGCACAGATACGCAGTATTTT.

The chain joins TRBV7-9 to TRBJ2-7; no clear D. Germline V gene lookup returns CDR1 SEHNR and CDR2 FQNEAQ (reference sequence). The CDR3 sequence is 16 residues long. V shed 5 bases and J shed 1 base, with 18 bases lying between them. The CDR3 DNA follows: TGTGCCAGCAGCCCTCCCCCCGGCAGGCGTTCCTACGAGCAGTACGTC. Protein sequence: CASSPPPGRRSYEQYV.

The chain uses TRBV7-2 and TRBJ2-2; 7 nucleotides agree with TRBD2. After removal of 8 bases from V and 6 bases from J, the junction contained 9 bases not matched to a gene. The CDR3 length is 14 residues. Germline lookup yields CDR1 SGHTA and CDR2 FQGNSA. The CDR3 region is CASRGVAGAGELFF. CDR3 nucleotide sequence: TGTGCCAGCCGGGGGGTAGCGGGTGCCGGGGAGCTGTTTTTT.

V is TRBV9 and J is TRBJ2-2; D is uncertain. The CDR3 runs 16 residues. Trimming pared 0 bases from V and 0 bases from J, leaving 9 bases between. Germline lookup yields CDR1 SGDLS and CDR2 YYNGEE. CDR3 coding DNA: TGTGCCAGCAGCGTAGGGCAGTTCGCGAACACCGGGGAGCTGTTTTTT. Its translation: CASSVGQFANTGELFF. Using reference TRBV9 and TRBJ2-2 for the parts outside the CDR3, the full variable domain is DSGVTQTPKHLITATGQRVTLRCSPRSGDLSVYWYQQSLDQGLQFLIQYYNGEERAKGNILERFSAQQFPDLHSELNLSSLELGDSALYFCASSVGQFANTGELFFGEGSRLTVL.

V and J are TRBV6-2 or TRBV6-3 and TRBJ2-1; TRBD2 might be the D (5 bases). Trimming pared 2 bases from V and 3 bases from J, leaving 11 bases between. Looked up from germline, CDR1 is MNHEY and CDR2 is SVGEGT. The CDR3 loop spans 15 amino acids. CDR3 bases: TGTGCCAGCAGTTACGGTCGGGGTTACTACAATGAGCAGTTCTTC. Amino acids: CASSYGRGYYNEQFF.

The chain employs TRBV5-1 and TRBJ2-1; D gene unclear. The ends were cut back, 0 bases at V and 4 bases at J, with 11 bases in the middle. The CDR3 totals 15 residues. Germline V CDR1 and CDR2: SGHRS, YFSETQ. The DNA for the CDR3 is TGCGCCAGCAGCTTGGCCTATCGCACGTACAATGAGCAGTTCTTC. This gives the protein CASSLAYRTYNEQFF.

The rearrangement links TRBV19 to TRBJ2-5, with D tentatively TRBD2 (6 bases). The germline V gene has CDR1 LNHDA and CDR2 SQIVND (reference sequence). Trimming removed 5 bases at V and 5 bases at J, with 15 bases between. This CDR3 comprises 14 residues. The CDR3 region has the DNA TGTGCCAGTAGTTTCCGGGACTCCGCGGAGACCCAGTACTTC. Translated, it gives CASSFRDSAETQYF.

In its sample, this clone was seen a few times. The chain links TRBV5-1 to TRBJ1-4, with 8 bases identical to TRBD1. CDR1 is SGHRS, CDR2 YFSETQ, per germline. J was trimmed by 3 bases and V by 3 bases; bases with no gene match: 10. This CDR3 is built from 17 residues. CDR3 sequence: CASSSRTGMAANEKLFF. The CDR3 nucleotides read TGCGCCAGCAGCTCCCGGACAGGGATGGCGGCTAATGAAAAACTGTTTTTT.

V and J are TRBV6-5 and TRBJ2-7; D possibly corresponds to TRBD1 (6 bases). Trimming stripped 6 bases from V and 0 bases from J, with 12 bases between. This CDR3 is 14 amino acids long. Germline V gene sequence: CDR1 MNHEY, CDR2 SVGAGI. The CDR3 spells CASSYGQSSYEQYF. DNA of the CDR3: TGTGCCAGCAGCTACGGACAGAGCTCCTACGAGCAGTACTTC.

The gene calls are TRBV4-2 and TRBJ1-4; D not certain. The CDR3 extends over 15 amino acids. Germline loops: CDR1 LGHNA, CDR2 YNFKEQ. Between the trimmed V and J ends, which lost 1 base and 7 bases, there was a span of 13 bases. CDR3 region: CASSQVGRLGEKLFF. The CDR3, as DNA: TGTGCCAGCAGCCAAGTAGGCCGTCTAGGTGAAAAACTGTTTTTT.

V is TRBV2 and J is TRBJ1-4; D gene ambiguous. Trimming shortened V by 5 bases and J by 4 bases, and 11 bases separated the two germline ends. The CDR3 contains 14 residues. Per germline, CDR1 SNHLY and CDR2 FYNNEI. The CDR3 DNA reads as TGTGCCAGCAGTCGGGTTCTCAGTAATGAAAAACTGTTTTTT. Translated: CASSRVLSNEKLFF.

The chain uses TRBV2 and TRBJ2-7; weak D call: TRBD1 (6 bases). Germline V gene data show CDR1 as SNHLY and CDR2 as FYNNEI. Deletions cut 2 bases from V and 3 bases from J, with 11 bases between. The CDR3 length is 14 residues. CDR3 residues: CASSEFDRHYEQYV. In DNA form, the CDR3 reads TGTGCCAGCAGTGAATTCGACAGGCACTACGAGCAGTACGTC.